This T cell receptor (beta chain) was obtained from a study of cytomegalovirus exposure and HLA in healthy donors. Findings of the study overall: One variant, a missense change in DCLRE1C, was linked in a later analysis to TCR beta V- and J-gene trimming.

Notes on this clone: What it recognizes is unknown.

PCR amplification relied on 60 Vbeta primers (plus 13 Jbeta primers). TCRdb's table, derived via immunoSEQ multiplex PCR, lists solely in-frame clones and lacks some. Of around 200,000 clones in the sample, under 80% were seen once. The V end was cut by 7 bases, the J end by 4 bases, with 14 bases between. Germline V gene lookup returns CDR1 LNHDA and CDR2 SQIVND (reference sequence). The CDR3 covers 15 residues. This TCR derives from a man aged 40-55 years in good health and CMV-seronegative. The V and J genes are TRBV19 and TRBJ1-6, with TRBD1 as a possible D gene (5 bases). The sequenced sample was PBMCs. The CDR3 is CASTDSTVYNSPLHF. CDR3 DNA sequence: TGTGCCAGTACCGATTCGACAGTTTATAATTCACCCCTCCACTTT.